The 18 T cell receptor beta chains below come from one sample, sequenced in a study of T-cell memory formation after mild COVID-19. From the 5' RACE reads, TCRdb called clonotypes with MiXCR, one entry per CDR3 protein. Of 360,000 or so distinct CDR3 sequences in the sample, approximately 29% were seen once. Sequencing was done on a sample of PBMCs or a T cell subset sorted from them (not recorded which). The receptors were sampled from an adult woman who had mild COVID-19 (a few samples of this study predate the infection). Cell type and time point are not known.

This chain joins TRBV19 and TRBJ2-3; maybe TRBD2 (6 bases). Trimming removed 6 bases at V and 2 bases at J, with 15 bases between. CDR1 and CDR2 from the germline V gene are LNHDA and SQIVND (reference sequence). The CDR3 runs to 15 residues. The CDR3 protein is CASSRGTDSTDTQYF. The CDR3 nucleotides are TGTGCCAGTAGCCGAGGGACTGATTCCACAGATACGCAGTATTTT.

The CDR3 loop reads CASSTTGGDQPQHF. CDR3 DNA: TGTGCCAGCAGTACGACAGGGGGCGATCAGCCCCAGCATTTT. This chain links TRBV12-3 or TRBV12-4 with TRBJ1-5; 10 nucleotides align to TRBD1. This CDR3 is 14 amino acids long. V gave up 5 bases and J gave up 5 bases; unmatched junction bases: 3.

This clonotype was observed at least ten times. The chain couples TRBV5-1 to TRBJ2-5, with 7 positions matching TRBD2. With 1 base clipped from V and 2 bases from J, the junction kept 2 bases outside the gene matches. CDR3 size: 14 residues. CDR1 and CDR2 from the germline V gene are SGHRS and YFSETQ. The CDR3 protein is CASSLFSGQETQYF. CDR3 coding DNA: TGCGCCAGCAGCTTGTTTAGCGGGCAAGAGACCCAGTACTTC. Combining the CDR3 with reference TRBV5-1 and TRBJ2-5 gives the whole variable domain KAGVTQTPRYLIKTRGQQVTLSCSPISGHRSVSWYQQTPGQGLQFLFEYFSETQRNKGNFPGRFSGRQFSNSRSEMNVSTLELGDSALYLCASSLFSGQETQYFGPGTRLLVL.

The sample holds a few counts of this clonotype. The rearrangement links TRBV10-3 to TRBJ2-7; D unclear. Germline CDR1 and CDR2: ENHRY and SYGVKD. This CDR3 spans 16 amino acids. Trimming took off 3 bases at V and 0 bases at J, with 15 bases between the two ends. CDR3 loop: CAISDPSGVSSYEQYF. The DNA for the CDR3 is TGTGCCATCAGTGATCCGAGTGGGGTTAGCTCCTACGAGCAGTACTTC.

The chain carries TRBV29-1 and TRBJ1-2; D is ambiguous. CDR1 SQVTM and CDR2 ANQGSEA come from the germline V gene. V was trimmed by 0 bases and J by 4 bases, leaving 12 bases between them. The CDR3 is 14 amino acids. CDR3 amino acids: CSVEDPRDGYGYTF. The CDR3 nucleotides are TGCAGCGTTGAAGATCCGCGGGATGGCTATGGCTACACCTTC.

This clonotype turned up a few times. J is TRBJ2-7 and V is TRBV19; D is perhaps TRBD2 (6 bases). The V end lost 5 bases, the J end lost 6 bases, and 20 bases lay between the germline ends. The CDR3 covers 15 residues. Per the germline V gene, CDR1 is LNHDA and CDR2 is SQIVND (reference sequence). Written as DNA, the CDR3 is TGTGCCAGTAGTGCGGAGGGGCGGGTAAGGGGCGAGCAGTACTTC. This gives the protein CASSAEGRVRGEQYF.

This chain connects TRBV12-3 or TRBV12-4 to TRBJ1-5; possibly TRBD1 for D (5 bases). This CDR3 spans 16 amino acids. Trimming took off 6 bases at V and 2 bases at J, with 17 bases between the two ends. In DNA, the CDR3 is TGTGCCAGCAGCCCCAACCCTGACAGAGGCAATCAGCCCCAGCATTTT. This gives the protein CASSPNPDRGNQPQHF.

The chain has TRBV7-2 and TRBJ2-2, with a possible D match to TRBD1 (6 bases). This CDR3 spans 15 amino acids. CDR1 SGHTA and CDR2 FQGNSA come from the germline V gene. V was cut by 9 bases and J by 5 bases, with 19 bases left in between. CDR3 residues: CARATGTGTTGELFF. CDR3 nucleotide sequence: TGTGCCAGAGCTACCGGCACAGGGACGACCGGGGAGCTGTTTTTT.

This clonotype was detected only a few times. The chain uses TRBV5-5 and TRBJ1-4; D uncertain. CDR3 length equals 15 residues. V lost 0 bases and J lost 4, with 10 bases in between. Germline V gene lookup returns CDR1 SGHKS and CDR2 YYEKEE (reference sequence). The DNA for the CDR3 is TGTGCCAGCAGCTTGGTAGTCCGGAATAATGAAAAACTGTTTTTT. Residues: CASSLVVRNNEKLFF.

This clonotype has more than one count but fewer than ten. V gene TRBV4-1 combines with J gene TRBJ1-4, with D possibly being TRBD1 (6 bases). Trimming shortened V by 1 base and J by 5 bases, and 8 bases separated the two germline ends. The CDR3 is 14 residues long. Per the germline V gene, CDR1 is MGHRA and CDR2 is YSYEKL. The CDR3 loop is CASSQGQGNEKLFF. The CDR3 nucleotides are TGCGCCAGCAGCCAAGGGCAGGGGAATGAAAAACTGTTTTTT.

The chain carries TRBV12-3 or TRBV12-4 and TRBJ2-7; the D is unclear. The length of the CDR3 is 14 residues. The ends were cut back, 5 bases at V and 4 bases at J, with 15 bases in the middle. The CDR3 is CASSNQDWGYEQYF. The CDR3 bases are TGTGCCAGCAGTAACCAAGACTGGGGATACGAGCAGTACTTC.

The table lists this clonotype with a few counts. This sequence joins TRBV24-1 and TRBJ2-2, with D tentatively TRBD1 (5 bases). The CDR3 covers 13 residues. Per the germline V gene, CDR1 is KGHDR and CDR2 is SFDVKD. V lost 7 bases to trimming and J lost 4 bases, with 9 bases between them. The CDR3 reads CATRRGGTGELFF. The CDR3 DNA follows: TGTGCCACCAGAAGGGGTGGCACCGGGGAGCTGTTTTTT.

The chain has TRBV5-1 and TRBJ1-3; D unresolved. Trimming left V 0 bases short and J 4 bases short, with 11 bases between. The V gene's germline CDR1 is SGHRS and CDR2 YFSETQ. This CDR3 spans 15 amino acids. The CDR3 region is CASSLDPVGGNTIYF. DNA for the CDR3: TGCGCCAGCAGCTTGGACCCCGTAGGAGGAAACACCATATATTTT. Full variable domain (remainder filled in from reference TRBV5-1 and TRBJ1-3): KAGVTQTPRYLIKTRGQQVTLSCSPISGHRSVSWYQQTPGQGLQFLFEYFSETQRNKGNFPGRFSGRQFSNSRSEMNVSTLELGDSALYLCASSLDPVGGNTIYFGEGSWLTVV.

This clonotype was counted between two and nine times. The chain is built from TRBV4-1 and TRBJ2-7; 8 nucleotides agree with TRBD2. Germline V gives CDR1 MGHRA, CDR2 YSYEKL. Trimming removed 1 base from V and 0 bases from J; junction bases left unmatched: 2. The CDR3 has 15 residues. CDR3 region: CASSQVAGTSYEQYF. In DNA form, the CDR3 reads TGCGCCAGCAGCCAAGTAGCGGGGACCTCCTACGAGCAGTACTTC.

J is TRBJ2-1 and V is TRBV6-2 or TRBV6-3; D is unresolved. The CDR3 consists of 12 residues. Trimming stripped 4 bases from V and 3 bases from J, with 4 bases between. Looked up from germline, CDR1 is MNHEY and CDR2 is SVGEGT. This CDR3 is CASSFIYNEQFF. CDR3 sequence (DNA): TGTGCCAGCAGTTTTATCTACAATGAGCAGTTCTTC.

This chain joins TRBV7-9 and TRBJ1-4, with 8 bases aligning to TRBD1. The CDR3 loop spans 14 amino acids. With 5 bases clipped from V and 5 bases from J, the junction kept 4 bases outside the gene matches. Germline CDR1 reads SEHNR; CDR2 reads FQNEAQ (reference sequence). Written as DNA, the CDR3 is TGTGCCAGCAGCCGGACAGGGATGAATGAAAAACTGTTTTTT. Its protein is CASSRTGMNEKLFF.

CDR3 in DNA: TGTGCCAGCAGACCGGGACTAGCGGGGGGAGATACGCAGTATTTT. As protein: CASRPGLAGGDTQYF. V is TRBV3-1 and J is TRBJ2-3; TRBD2 matches 15 bases. Germline-derived CDR1 and CDR2 are LGHDT and YNNKEL (reference sequence). The ends lost 6 bases at V and 5 bases at J; junction bases unmatched: 3. The CDR3 length is 15 residues.

The genes are TRBV6-5 and TRBJ1-1; D unclear. Germline CDR1 reads MNHEY; CDR2 reads SVGAGI. This CDR3 region has 16 residues. Trimming stripped 0 bases from V and 1 base from J, with 12 bases between. The CDR3 is CASSYSNLGSNTEAFF. CDR3 DNA: TGTGCCAGCAGTTACTCGAACCTGGGTTCGAACACTGAAGCTTTCTTT.